This TCR beta chain was profiled in a study of CD8+ T cells in alopecia areata. Across the study: Tofacitinib was taken orally by treated patients, and the dose was 5 to 10 mg twice daily. Tofacitinib therapy lasting 6 to 18 months was followed by 6 months off drug. General study points: Affected lesional scalp, above all in alopecia totalis/universalis, was more clonal than normal scalp.

Germline CDR1 reads MGHRA; CDR2 reads YSYEKL. CDR3 size: 16 residues. Trimming took off 0 bases at V and 9 bases at J, with 18 bases between the two ends. To note about this clone: Its antigen remains unidentified.

Reverse transcribed after extraction, RNA yielded cDNA as the sequencing template. Clones were sequenced by immunoSEQ multiplex PCR, and TCRdb holds only the in-frame ones, with some missing. This repertoire shows 140,000 to 150,000 clones, about 60% found once; its top ten account for nearly 6.5%. This receptor was taken from a human donor with alopecia areata. This chain connects TRBV4-1 to TRBJ2-1; perhaps TRBD1 as D (6 bases). Specimen: CD4+ T cells sorted from blood, collected at week 0. CDR3 coding DNA: TGCGCCAGCAGCCAAGAAGGACAGACTTATGGGGGTGAGCAGTTCTTC. As protein: CASSQEGQTYGGEQFF.